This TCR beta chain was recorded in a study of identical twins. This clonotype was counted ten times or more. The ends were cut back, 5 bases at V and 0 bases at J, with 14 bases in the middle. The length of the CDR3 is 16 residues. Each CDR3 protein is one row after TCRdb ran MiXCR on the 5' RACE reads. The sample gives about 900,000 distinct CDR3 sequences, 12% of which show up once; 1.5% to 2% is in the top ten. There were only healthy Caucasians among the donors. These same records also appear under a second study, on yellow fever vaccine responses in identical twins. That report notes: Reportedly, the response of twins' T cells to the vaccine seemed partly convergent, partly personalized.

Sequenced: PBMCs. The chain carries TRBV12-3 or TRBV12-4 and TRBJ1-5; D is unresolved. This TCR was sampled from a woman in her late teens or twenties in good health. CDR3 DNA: TGTGCCAGCAGTCCCCCCAAATTCAGTAGCAATCAGCCCCAGCATTTT. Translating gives CASSPPKFSSNQPQHF.